This record looks at one TCR beta chain sequence and its context. The sample comes from a study of blood T cell repertoires in COVID-19. Study summary: The United States, Italy and Spain provided the acute and convalescent COVID-19 samples.

Study processing details: Estimated nucleated cell counts came from reference gene primer amplification. Libraries were prepared by immunoSEQ multiplex PCR; TCRdb keeps only in-frame clonotypes and omits some of them. That table is the source of V, J and clone size, and D and trimming were worked out from the DNA. The table lists 180,000 or so clones, approximately 85% of them singletons, with 5.6% in the top ten. This CDR3 has 15 amino acids. Germline trimming cut 3 bases from V and 5 bases from J; bases unmatched to any gene: 8. Germline CDR1 reads SGHTA; CDR2 reads FQGNSA. The rearrangement links TRBV7-2 to TRBJ2-3; 7 bases align to TRBD2. Sequencing used PBMCs or T cells enriched from blood (not recorded which). The origin of this receptor is a man aged 35 to 55 with acute COVID-19. The CDR3 DNA reads TGTGCCAGCAGCTTTTACCCCGGGGAGGGAGATACGCAGTATTTT. Translated, it gives CASSFYPGEGDTQYF.